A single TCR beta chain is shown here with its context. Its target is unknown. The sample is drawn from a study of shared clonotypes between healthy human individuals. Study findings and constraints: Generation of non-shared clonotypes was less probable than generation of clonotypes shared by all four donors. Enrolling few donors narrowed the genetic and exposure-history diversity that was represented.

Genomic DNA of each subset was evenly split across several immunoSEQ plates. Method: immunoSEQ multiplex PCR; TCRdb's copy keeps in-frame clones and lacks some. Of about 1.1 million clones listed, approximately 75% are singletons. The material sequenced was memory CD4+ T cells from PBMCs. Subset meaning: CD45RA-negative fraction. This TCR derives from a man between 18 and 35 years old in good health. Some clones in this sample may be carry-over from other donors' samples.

The CDR3: CASGQARSSYNEQFF. The CDR3 DNA sequence: TGTGCCAGTGGACAAGCTAGGAGCTCCTACAATGAGCAGTTCTTC. The rearrangement links TRBV19 to TRBJ2-1, with D maybe TRBD1 (5 bases). The CDR3 length is 15 residues. In germline, CDR1 is LNHDA, CDR2 SQIVND (reference sequence). Trimming removed 8 bases at V and 0 bases at J, with 14 bases between.